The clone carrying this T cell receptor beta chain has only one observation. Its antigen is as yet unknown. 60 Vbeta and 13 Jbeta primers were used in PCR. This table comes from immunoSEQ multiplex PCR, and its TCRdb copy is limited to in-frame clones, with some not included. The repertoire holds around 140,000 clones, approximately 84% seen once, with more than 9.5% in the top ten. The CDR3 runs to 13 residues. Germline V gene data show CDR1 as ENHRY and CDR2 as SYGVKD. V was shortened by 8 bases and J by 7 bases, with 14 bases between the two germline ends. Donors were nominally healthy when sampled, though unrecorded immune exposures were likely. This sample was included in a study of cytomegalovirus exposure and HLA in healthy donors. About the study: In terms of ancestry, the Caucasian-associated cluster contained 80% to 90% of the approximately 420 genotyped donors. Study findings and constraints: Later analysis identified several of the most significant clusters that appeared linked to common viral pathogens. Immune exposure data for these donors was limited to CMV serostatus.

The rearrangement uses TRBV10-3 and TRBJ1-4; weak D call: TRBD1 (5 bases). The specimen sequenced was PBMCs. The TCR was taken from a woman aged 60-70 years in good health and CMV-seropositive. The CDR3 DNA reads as TGTGCCATCTCGCCAGGGAGGTTTGAAAAACTGTTTTTT. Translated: CAISPGRFEKLFF.